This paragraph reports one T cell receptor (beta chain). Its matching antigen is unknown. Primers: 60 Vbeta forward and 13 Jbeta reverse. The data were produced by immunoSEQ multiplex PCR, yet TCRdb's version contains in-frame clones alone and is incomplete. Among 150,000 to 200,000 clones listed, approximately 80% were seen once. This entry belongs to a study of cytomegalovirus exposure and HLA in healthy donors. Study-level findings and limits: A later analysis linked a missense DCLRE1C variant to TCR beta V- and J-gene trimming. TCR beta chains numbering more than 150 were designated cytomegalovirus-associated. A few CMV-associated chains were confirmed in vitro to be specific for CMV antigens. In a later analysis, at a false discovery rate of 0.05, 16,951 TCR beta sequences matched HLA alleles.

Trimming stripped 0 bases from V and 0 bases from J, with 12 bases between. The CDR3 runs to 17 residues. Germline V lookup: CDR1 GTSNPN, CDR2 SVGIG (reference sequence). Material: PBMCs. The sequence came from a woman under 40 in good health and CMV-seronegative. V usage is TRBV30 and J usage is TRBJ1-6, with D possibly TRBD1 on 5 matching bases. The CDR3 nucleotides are TGTGCCTGGAGTGTGGGGCAGATGAGCTCCTATAATTCACCCCTCCACTTT. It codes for CAWSVGQMSSYNSPLHF. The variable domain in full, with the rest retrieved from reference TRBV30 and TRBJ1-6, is SQTIHQWPATLVQPVGSPLSLECTVEGTSNPNLYWYRQAAGRGLQLLFYSVGIGQISSEVPQNLSASRPQDRQFILSSKKLLLSDSGFYLCAWSVGQMSSYNSPLHFGNGTRLTVT.